The T cell receptor (beta chain) under discussion was sequenced for a study of cytomegalovirus exposure and HLA in healthy donors. Whole-study results and caveats: Later analysis indicated greater clonal expansion among HLA-associated TCR beta chains than among equally common other chains. High sensitivity and specificity were reportedly achieved when the classifier diagnosed cytomegalovirus status.

A remark on this clone: Antigen: not known.

Vbeta (60) and Jbeta (13) primers were used in the PCR. Profiling relied on immunoSEQ multiplex PCR, and the TCRdb table lists in-frame clones only, not all of them. This sample has some 140,000 clones, with 60% to 75% found just once. This CDR3 is 13 amino acids long. The germline CDR1 and CDR2 sequences are MNHEY and SVGAGI. V was clipped by 2 bases and J by 5 bases, with 7 bases between them. This TCR was recovered from a human donor in good health. The sequenced sample was PBMCs. This chain connects TRBV6-5 to TRBJ2-1; a possible D gene is TRBD1 (6 bases). The CDR3 nucleotides are TGTGCCAGCAGTTACGCAGGGGACAATGAGCAGTTCTTC. This gives the protein CASSYAGDNEQFF.